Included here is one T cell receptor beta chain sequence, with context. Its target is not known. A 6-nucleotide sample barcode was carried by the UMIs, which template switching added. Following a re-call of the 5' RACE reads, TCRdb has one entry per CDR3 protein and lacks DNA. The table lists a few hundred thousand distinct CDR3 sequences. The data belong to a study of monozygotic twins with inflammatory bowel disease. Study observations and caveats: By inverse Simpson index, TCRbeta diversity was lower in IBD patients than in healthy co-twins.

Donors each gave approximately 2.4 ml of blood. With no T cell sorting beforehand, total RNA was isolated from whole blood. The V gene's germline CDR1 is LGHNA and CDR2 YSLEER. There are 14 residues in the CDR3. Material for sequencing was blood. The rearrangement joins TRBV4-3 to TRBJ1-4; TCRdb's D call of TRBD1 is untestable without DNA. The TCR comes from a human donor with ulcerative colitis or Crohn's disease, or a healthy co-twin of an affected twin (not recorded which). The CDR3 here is CASSRWGNNEKLFF.